A selection of T cell receptor beta chains follows, all from one sample in a study of type 1 regulatory T cells. These receptors' antigens are unknown. Each CDR3 protein gets one entry after TCRdb re-called the reads with MiXCR. The sample holds around 64,000 distinct CDR3 sequences; roughly 20% are singletons and the top ten take roughly 8%. Material: cultured type 1 regulatory T (Tr1) cells, either the whole culture or a sorted fraction (not recorded which). All receptors derive from a human donor in good health. The CDR3 runs from the conserved cysteine through the conserved F or W. The D gene is left open where the match is weak. Clone size, where shown, is once, few, many, or a class for clones that have expanded.

size,V,J,D,DNA,CDR3
few,TRBV7-3,TRBJ2-3,TRBD2,TGTGCCAGCAGCTCTAGCGGGGCGAGCACAGATACGCAGTATTTT,CASSSSGASTDTQYF
few,TRBV6-1,TRBJ1-1,TRBD1,TGTGCCACGGGGGACAGACTGAACACTGAAGCTTTCTTT,CATGDRLNTEAFF
few,TRBV7-7,TRBJ2-1,-,TGTGCTAGCAGCTTAGGACCCGTATCCTACAATGAGCAGTTCTTC,CASSLGPVSYNEQFF
few,TRBV7-9,TRBJ2-5,-,TGTGCCAGCAGCTTTGGAGAGATGGAGACCCAGTACTTC,CASSFGEMETQYF
many,TRBV25-1,TRBJ1-5,TRBD1,TGTGCCAGCAGTGGGGCGGGACAGGGGCGCAAGAATCAGCCCCAGCATTTT,CASSGAGQGRKNQPQHF
-,TRBV28,TRBJ2-2,-,TGTGCCAGCAGGTCATCTAACACCGGGGAGCTGTTTTTT,CASRSSNTGELFF
-,TRBV5-1,TRBJ1-1,-,TGCGCCAGCAGCTTTAGGGGCGGCACTGAAGCTTTCTTT,CASSFRGGTEAFF
-,TRBV6-5,TRBJ1-1,TRBD1,TGTGCCAGCAGATCAACAGGGGTGGCTGAAGCTTTCTTT,CASRSTGVAEAFF
-,TRBV19,TRBJ1-1,TRBD1,TGTGCCAGTAGTTCCCGACAGGGGACTGAAGCTTTCTTT,CASSSRQGTEAFF
few,TRBV4-1,TRBJ2-1,TRBD2,TGCGCCAGCAGCCAAGTTCTGACTAGCGGGAACAATGAGCAGTTCTTC,CASSQVLTSGNNEQFF